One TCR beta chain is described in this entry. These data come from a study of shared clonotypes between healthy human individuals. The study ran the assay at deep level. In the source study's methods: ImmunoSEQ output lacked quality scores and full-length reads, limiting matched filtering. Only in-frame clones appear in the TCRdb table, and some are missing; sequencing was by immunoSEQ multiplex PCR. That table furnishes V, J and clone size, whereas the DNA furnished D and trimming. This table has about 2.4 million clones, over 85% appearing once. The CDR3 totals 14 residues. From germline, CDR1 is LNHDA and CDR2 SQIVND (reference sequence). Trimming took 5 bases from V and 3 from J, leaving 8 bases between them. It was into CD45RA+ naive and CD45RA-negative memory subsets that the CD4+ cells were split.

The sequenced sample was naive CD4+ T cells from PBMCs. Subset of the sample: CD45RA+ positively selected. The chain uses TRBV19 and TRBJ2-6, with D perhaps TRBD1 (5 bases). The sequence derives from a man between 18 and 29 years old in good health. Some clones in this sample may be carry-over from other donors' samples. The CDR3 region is CASSSGFGANVLTF. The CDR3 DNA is TGTGCCAGTAGTTCAGGGTTTGGGGCCAACGTCCTGACTTTC.